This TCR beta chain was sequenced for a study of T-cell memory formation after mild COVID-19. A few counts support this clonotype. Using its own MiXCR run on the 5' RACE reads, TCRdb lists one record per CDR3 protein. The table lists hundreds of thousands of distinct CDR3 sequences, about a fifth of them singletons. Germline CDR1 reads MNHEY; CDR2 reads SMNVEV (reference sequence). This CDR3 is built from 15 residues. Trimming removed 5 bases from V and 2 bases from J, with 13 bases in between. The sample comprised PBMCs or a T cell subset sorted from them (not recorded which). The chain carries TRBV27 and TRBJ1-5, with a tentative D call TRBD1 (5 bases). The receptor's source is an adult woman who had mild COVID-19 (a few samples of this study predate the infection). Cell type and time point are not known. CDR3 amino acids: CASSPGTTGNQPQHF. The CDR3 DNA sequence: TGTGCCAGCAGTCCAGGGACTACTGGCAATCAGCCCCAGCATTTT.